The source of this TCR beta chain is a study of blood T cell repertoires in COVID-19. About the study: The United States, Italy and Spain provided the acute and convalescent COVID-19 samples. T cells, B-cell-depleted T cells, or PBMCs provided the cDNA or gDNA that served as material.

In this sample, this clone turned up once. Original processing methods: Reference gene primers were amplified, and this amplification served to estimate nucleated cell counts. Profiled with immunoSEQ multiplex PCR; TCRdb holds only in-frame clones, not every one. Clonal size and the V and J genes are those of that table, whereas D and trimming came from the DNA. Of roughly 200,000 clones listed, around 86% are singletons. The CDR3 spans 15 residues. The V gene end was trimmed by 8 bases and the J gene end by 2 bases; junction bases not matched to a gene: 2. CDR1 is SNHLY, CDR2 FYNNEI, per germline. The clonotype was recovered from a woman in her thirties with active or convalescent COVID-19. The V call is TRBV2, the J call TRBJ2-1, with 14 bases identical to TRBD2. The sequenced sample consisted of peripheral blood. CDR3 loop: CASRLAGGAYNEQFF. CDR3 DNA sequence: TGTGCCAGCCGACTAGCGGGAGGGGCCTACAATGAGCAGTTCTTC.